This T cell receptor (beta chain) was recovered during a study of cytomegalovirus exposure and HLA in healthy donors. This CDR3 comprises 14 residues. Germline CDR1 reads LNHDA; CDR2 reads SQIVND (reference sequence). V was shortened by 1 base and J by 3 bases, with 9 bases between the two germline ends. This clone was observed a single time. A multiplex PCR was run with 60 Vbeta primers and 13 Jbeta primers. Source study methods: Approximately 11 million shared chains were among the about 80 million unique TCR beta chains that a later analysis counted. TCRdb's table, derived via immunoSEQ multiplex PCR, lists solely in-frame clones and lacks some. V, J and clone size were drawn from that table, and D and trimming were deduced from the DNA. Among around 100,000 clones listed, roughly 73% were seen once.

The receptor's source is a male donor in good health and CMV-seropositive. Sequenced: PBMCs. This chain joins TRBV19 and TRBJ1-1; D unclear. CDR3 nucleotides: TGTGCCAGTAGTATAGTGTTGGCATACACTGAAGCTTTCTTT. Protein product: CASSIVLAYTEAFF.